What follows are 26 T cell receptor beta chains derived from one specimen sequenced in a study of identical twins. Via MiXCR, TCRdb re-called the 5' RACE reads, giving one row per CDR3 protein. The sample carries about 530,000 distinct CDR3 sequences, around 22% recorded once. This sample also appeared in a second study, on yellow fever vaccine responses in identical twins.

The sample comprised CD4+ T cells sorted from blood. These receptor sequences come from a woman aged 18-30 years in good health.

This clonotype was seen a few times. The chain has TRBV7-8 and TRBJ2-5; 9 bases align to TRBD2. Germline V gene sequence: CDR1 SGHVS, CDR2 FQNEAQ. The J segment lost 5 bases and the V segment lost 0 bases, leaving 10 bases of the junction unmatched. The CDR3 loop spans 17 amino acids. CDR3 sequence: CASSLARVAGERETQYF. CDR3 nucleotide sequence: TGTGCCAGCAGCTTAGCAAGGGTAGCGGGAGAACGGGAGACCCAGTACTTC.

V is TRBV12-3 or TRBV12-4 and J is TRBJ2-1; D gene uncertain. CDR3 length: 12 amino acids. Trimming cost V 0 bases and J 8 bases, with 5 bases left between them. CDR3 amino acids: CASSLAIDEQFF. The CDR3 DNA reads as TGTGCCAGCAGTTTAGCGATCGATGAGCAGTTCTTC.

The V call is TRBV5-1, the J call TRBJ2-3; D uncertain. The V gene lost 10 bases and the J gene lost 0 bases, with 9 bases spanning the gap. The CDR3 covers 12 residues. Per germline, CDR1 SGHRS and CDR2 YFSETQ. CDR3 residues: CASGSSTDTQYF. For the CDR3, the DNA is TGCGCCTCAGGCAGTAGCACAGATACGCAGTATTTT.

The V gene is TRBV6-5, the J gene TRBJ1-2, with 7 nucleotides matching TRBD1. The junction had 8 bases not matched to a gene; V was cut back by 2 bases and J by 5 bases. In germline, CDR1 is MNHEY, CDR2 SVGAGI. The CDR3 extends over 15 amino acids. The CDR3 nucleotides are TGTGCCAGCAGTTACGACCGACAGGGCAGATATGGCTACACCTTC. Translation: CASSYDRQGRYGYTF.

This clonotype was seen a handful of times. The chain has TRBV20-1 and TRBJ1-6; 11 positions agree with TRBD1. The CDR3 is made up of 16 amino acids. V shed 6 bases, J shed 9 bases, and the junction held 13 bases outside the gene matches. The V gene's germline CDR1 is DFQATT and CDR2 SNEGSKA (reference sequence). The CDR3 spells CSAGRTGGERGSPLHF. DNA of the CDR3: TGCAGTGCGGGAAGGACAGGGGGCGAAAGGGGTTCACCCCTCCACTTT.

This clonotype was recorded a few times. The chain carries TRBV29-1 and TRBJ2-2; TRBD2 matches 8 bases. Germline lookup yields CDR1 SQVTM and CDR2 ANQGSEA. The CDR3 runs 14 residues. V shed 5 bases, J shed 0 bases, and the junction held 2 bases outside the gene matches. This CDR3 is CSVRGLANTGELFF. In DNA form, the CDR3 reads TGCAGCGTTAGGGGACTAGCGAACACCGGGGAGCTGTTTTTT.

There are a few counts of this clonotype. The V and J genes are TRBV10-2 and TRBJ1-2; D is uncertain. The CDR3 covers 14 residues. Germline V lookup: CDR1 WSHSY, CDR2 SAAADI. Between the trimmed V and J ends, which lost 4 bases and 3 bases, there was a span of 12 bases. CDR3 residues: CASSVRGSDYGYTF. The CDR3 DNA follows: TGCGCCAGCAGTGTACGGGGTTCTGACTATGGCTACACCTTC.

This chain uses TRBV27 with TRBJ2-2; the D gene is possibly TRBD2 (6 bases). The germline V and J ends were trimmed by 2 bases and 0 bases, with 16 bases remaining between them. Germline V gene data show CDR1 as MNHEY and CDR2 as SMNVEV (reference sequence). CDR3 length equals 18 residues. The CDR3 nucleotides are TGTGCCAGCAGTTTAAAGCCCCCGCTAGCGTCGAACACCGGGGAGCTGTTTTTT. This codes for CASSLKPPLASNTGELFF.

CDR3 in amino acids: CAISDTGGQFF. The CDR3 DNA is TGTGCCATCAGCGACACGGGGGGGCAGTTCTTC. The chain joins TRBV10-3 to TRBJ2-1; TRBD2 matches 7 bases. V lost 6 bases and J lost 12; bases outside the gene matches: 5. This CDR3 comprises 11 residues. In germline, CDR1 is ENHRY, CDR2 SYGVKD.

The chain uses TRBV20-1 and TRBJ2-3; D is possibly TRBD1 (5 bases). CDR1 and CDR2 from the germline V gene are DFQATT and SNEGSKA (reference sequence). V was pared by 0 bases and J by 13 bases, with 14 bases between. The CDR3 runs to 12 residues. DNA for the CDR3: TGCAGTGCTAGAGATCTCAGGGATTGCGAGTATTTT. It yields the protein CSARDLRDCEYF.

The chain uses TRBV29-1 and TRBJ2-1; 7 bases line up with TRBD1. In germline, CDR1 is SQVTM, CDR2 ANQGSEA. Trimming removed 8 bases from V and 8 bases from J; junction bases left unmatched: 6. The CDR3 runs 11 residues. The chain's CDR3 is CSSRQGDEQFF. The CDR3 coding sequence is TGCAGCTCCCGACAGGGCGATGAGCAGTTCTTC.

The V call is TRBV28, the J call TRBJ2-5, with 8 bases that match TRBD2. Losses at the gene ends were 3 bases for V and 6 bases for J; bases not matched to a gene: 6. This CDR3 has 14 amino acids. Germline-derived CDR1 and CDR2 are MDHEN and SYDVKM. The CDR3 DNA reads TGTGCCAGCAGTTTTCACGGGGGGGCGAAGACCCAGTACTTC. It yields the protein CASSFHGGAKTQYF.

This sequence joins TRBV5-1 and TRBJ2-7; 11 bases are shared with TRBD2. With V trimmed by 2 bases and J by 3 bases, 7 bases remained unmatched. Per germline, CDR1 SGHRS and CDR2 YFSETQ. This CDR3 region has 16 residues. The CDR3 here is CASSFVGTSGHYEQYF. The CDR3 DNA reads as TGCGCCAGCAGCTTCGTGGGGACTAGCGGACACTACGAGCAGTACTTC.

V gene TRBV5-1 combines with J gene TRBJ2-1; unclear D gene. Germline lookup yields CDR1 SGHRS and CDR2 YFSETQ. The ends were cut back, 4 bases at V and 0 bases at J, with 11 bases in the middle. This CDR3 is built from 15 residues. The DNA of the CDR3 is TGCGCCAGCAGCCAACCCTCGGGCTCCTACAATGAGCAGTTCTTC. Residues: CASSQPSGSYNEQFF. Drawing the rest from reference TRBV5-1 and TRBJ2-1, the complete variable domain is KAGVTQTPRYLIKTRGQQVTLSCSPISGHRSVSWYQQTPGQGLQFLFEYFSETQRNKGNFPGRFSGRQFSNSRSEMNVSTLELGDSALYLCASSQPSGSYNEQFFGPGTRLTVL.

The V call is TRBV20-1, the J call TRBJ2-7; unclear D gene. The CDR3 covers 13 residues. The germline V gene encodes CDR1 DFQATT and CDR2 SNEGSKA (reference sequence). Trimming removed 0 bases from V and 0 bases from J, with 6 bases in between. CDR3 nucleotides: TGCAGTGCTAGAGATGAATACTCCTACGAGCAGTACGTC. It yields the protein CSARDEYSYEQYV.

This clonotype was recorded a few times. The J gene is TRBJ2-5, the V gene TRBV19; 7 bases line up with TRBD2. CDR1 is LNHDA, CDR2 SQIVND, per germline (reference sequence). With V trimmed by 0 bases and J by 3 bases, 1 base remained unmatched. This CDR3 is 14 amino acids long. The CDR3: CASSIEAGEETQYF. The CDR3 DNA is TGTGCCAGTAGTATAGAGGCGGGAGAAGAGACCCAGTACTTC.

Note on this clonotype: The junction departs from germline at one end; a sequencing error may be responsible. The V and J genes are TRBV4-1 and TRBJ2-2; 7 bases agree with TRBD2. Germline CDR1 MGHRA, CDR2 YSYEKL. The CDR3 length is 16 residues. The CDR3 region is CASSQSGATNTGELFF. In DNA form, the CDR3 reads TGCGCCAGCAGCCAAAGCGGGGCGACGAACACTGGGGAGCTGTTTTTT.

This clonotype was seen a few times. The chain carries TRBV7-9 and TRBJ2-6; D call uncertain. The ends were cut back, 6 bases at V and 0 bases at J, with 15 bases in the middle. The V gene's germline CDR1 is SEHNR and CDR2 FQNEAQ (reference sequence). CDR3 length: 17 residues. CDR3 coding DNA: TGTGCCAGCAGACCGAGACTCGCCCTCTCTGGGGCCAACGTCCTGACTTTC. As protein: CASRPRLALSGANVLTF.

Only a few counts were recorded for this clonotype. V usage is TRBV6-5 and J usage is TRBJ1-1; D perhaps matches TRBD1 (5 bases). The germline CDR1 and CDR2 sequences are MNHEY and SVGAGI. The CDR3 is 14 residues long. The germline V and J ends were trimmed by 2 bases and 6 bases, with 13 bases remaining between them. In DNA form, the CDR3 reads TGTGCCAGCAGTTACGAGGAGGGGATCTCTGAAGCTTTCTTT. Translation gives CASSYEEGISEAFF.

The sample holds a few counts of this clonotype. This chain links TRBV14 with TRBJ2-1; 9 nucleotides agree with TRBD2. The junction had 22 bases not matched to a gene; V was cut back by 4 bases and J by 0 bases. The length of the CDR3 is 22 residues. The germline V gene encodes CDR1 SGHDN and CDR2 FVKESK. CDR3 region: CASSPFWIPPSGTFGSYNEQFF. The CDR3 DNA is TGTGCCAGCAGCCCCTTTTGGATCCCCCCTAGCGGGACTTTTGGCTCCTACAATGAGCAGTTCTTC.

The sample holds one count of this clonotype. V gene TRBV5-1 combines with J gene TRBJ2-7; tentatively, D is TRBD2 (7 bases). The CDR3 length is 16 residues. The V end was cut by 5 bases, the J end by 7 bases, with 25 bases between. CDR1 is SGHRS, CDR2 YFSETQ, per germline. CDR3: CASSLPGGGGLQEQYF. DNA of the CDR3: TGCGCCAGCAGTCTCCCGGGGGGTGGGGGGCTTCAGGAGCAGTACTTC. The full variable domain, with the rest looked up from reference TRBV5-1 and TRBJ2-7, is KAGVTQTPRYLIKTRGQQVTLSCSPISGHRSVSWYQQTPGQGLQFLFEYFSETQRNKGNFPGRFSGRQFSNSRSEMNVSTLELGDSALYLCASSLPGGGGLQEQYFGPGTRLTVT.

The J gene is TRBJ2-7, the V gene TRBV7-6; 13 bases fit TRBD2. V shed 5 bases and J 12 bases; nucleotides not matched to a gene: 7. CDR3 length: 13 amino acids. Germline CDR1 is SGHVS and CDR2 is FNYEAQ. CDR3 DNA: TGTGCCAGCAGCGGAGGGACTAGCGGGATTTTGTACTTC. Its translation: CASSGGTSGILYF.

This rearrangement joins TRBV2 to TRBJ2-2; 11 nucleotides line up with TRBD1. CDR3 length: 15 residues. After removal of 5 bases from V and 5 bases from J, the junction contained 4 bases not matched to a gene. CDR1 and CDR2 (germline): SNHLY, FYNNEI. The CDR3 protein is CASSKGQGATGELFF. CDR3 in DNA: TGTGCCAGCAGTAAAGGACAGGGGGCGACCGGGGAGCTGTTTTTT.

The V and J genes are TRBV4-1 and TRBJ2-5, with D hard to call. This CDR3 has 14 amino acids. The V and J ends lost 0 bases and 7 bases respectively, with 12 bases between them. The germline V gene has CDR1 MGHRA and CDR2 YSYEKL. CDR3 in amino acids: CASSQDKRAVTQYF. In DNA, the CDR3 is TGCGCCAGCAGCCAAGATAAAAGGGCGGTGACCCAGTACTTC.

The chain combines TRBV28 with TRBJ2-7; D gene unclear. V was pared by 2 bases and J by 5 bases, with 10 bases between. From germline, CDR1 is MDHEN and CDR2 SYDVKM. The CDR3 consists of 13 residues. The CDR3 DNA reads as TGTGCCAGCAGTTTAGCCCAGAGGCACGAGCAGTACTTC. It yields the protein CASSLAQRHEQYF.

The rearrangement joins TRBV5-1 to TRBJ2-3; 7 positions agree with TRBD2. This CDR3 contains 15 residues. Germline CDR1 is SGHRS and CDR2 is YFSETQ. V gave up 4 bases and J gave up 0 bases; unmatched junction bases: 5. In nucleotides, the CDR3 is TGCGCCAGCAGCCCTAGCGGACCTAGCACAGATACGCAGTATTTT. It encodes CASSPSGPSTDTQYF. Filled out from reference TRBV5-1 and TRBJ2-3, the complete variable domain reads KAGVTQTPRYLIKTRGQQVTLSCSPISGHRSVSWYQQTPGQGLQFLFEYFSETQRNKGNFPGRFSGRQFSNSRSEMNVSTLELGDSALYLCASSPSGPSTDTQYFGPGTRLTVL.